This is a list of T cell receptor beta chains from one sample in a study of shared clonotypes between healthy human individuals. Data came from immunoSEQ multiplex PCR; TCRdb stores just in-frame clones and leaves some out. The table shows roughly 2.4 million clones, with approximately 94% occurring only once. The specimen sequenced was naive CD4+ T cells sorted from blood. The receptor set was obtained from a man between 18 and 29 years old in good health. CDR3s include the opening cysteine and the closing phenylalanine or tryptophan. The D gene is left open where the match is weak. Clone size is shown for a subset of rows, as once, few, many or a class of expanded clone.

DNA: TGTGCCAGCAGCCCAGAGGAATACCGGCCAAGCTCTGGGGCCAACGTCCTGACTTTC
CDR3: CASSPEEYRPSSGANVLTF
J: TRBJ2-6
V: TRBV9
size: .
D: .

DNA: TGCGCCAGCAGCTTGCACCCTAGCGGGGGGGCCTACAATGAGCAGTTCTTC
CDR3: CASSLHPSGGAYNEQFF
J: TRBJ2-1
V: TRBV5-1
size: .
D: TRBD2

DNA: TGTGCCAGCAGTGAACCAGGCCGTAGCTCCTACGAGCAGTACTTC
CDR3: CASSEPGRSSYEQYF
J: TRBJ2-7
V: TRBV6-1
size: .
D: .

DNA: TGTGCCAGTAGTATCGGCCGAGGCCTCAATCAGCCCCAGCATTTT
CDR3: CASSIGRGLNQPQHF
J: TRBJ1-5
V: TRBV19
size: .
D: .

DNA: TGTGCCAGCAGTTTGGGAGGGGCTCTTTCCTACAATGAGCAGTTCTTC
CDR3: CASSLGGALSYNEQFF
J: TRBJ2-1
V: TRBV28
size: .
D: TRBD2

DNA: TGTGCCAGCAGTTACGCCGTGGCAGGGATTAACTATGGCTACACCTTC
CDR3: CASSYAVAGINYGYTF
J: TRBJ1-2
V: TRBV6-5
size: .
D: .

DNA: TGCGCCAGCAGACGAGGGGCAGGGGATAGCAATCAGCCCCAGCATTTT
CDR3: CASRRGAGDSNQPQHF
J: TRBJ1-5
V: TRBV10-2
size: .
D: .

DNA: TGTGCCAGCAGCCCCGGACCGAGCTCTGGGGCCAACGTCCTGACTTTC
CDR3: CASSPGPSSGANVLTF
J: TRBJ2-6
V: TRBV5-8
size: .
D: .

DNA: TGTGCCAGCAGCTCCCTAGCGGGTCGCTACGAGCAGTACTTC
CDR3: CASSSLAGRYEQYF
J: TRBJ2-7
V: TRBV11-2
size: .
D: TRBD2

DNA: TGTGCCAGCAGCTTCGGAGGGCCCTATGGCTACACCTTC
CDR3: CASSFGGPYGYTF
J: TRBJ1-2
V: TRBV11-2
size: .
D: .

DNA: TGTGCCAGCAGGATGGGGGTCGGCTACACCTTC
CDR3: CASRMGVGYTF
J: TRBJ1-2
V: TRBV25-1
size: .
D: .

DNA: TGCGCCAGCACCGGAGACCTGAACACTGAAGCTTTCTTT
CDR3: CASTGDLNTEAFF
J: TRBJ1-1
V: TRBV5-1
size: .
D: .

DNA: TGTGCCAGCAGTCGCGGCGCAACTAATGAAAAACTGTTTTTT
CDR3: CASSRGATNEKLFF
J: TRBJ1-4
V: TRBV27
size: .
D: .

DNA: TGTGCCAGCAGATTGACAGGGGGAGGAGATACGCAGTATTTT
CDR3: CASRLTGGGDTQYF
J: TRBJ2-3
V: TRBV25-1
size: .
D: TRBD1

DNA: TGTGCCAGCTCACTCACAGGAGGAAGCACCTACGAGCAGTACTTC
CDR3: CASSLTGGSTYEQYF
J: TRBJ2-7
V: TRBV18
size: .
D: .

DNA: TGCGCCAGCAGCCAAGCTTGGGGGACTCAGGATGAAAAACTGTTTTTT
CDR3: CASSQAWGTQDEKLFF
J: TRBJ1-4
V: TRBV4-3
size: .
D: .

DNA: TGTGCCAGCAGCAAAGGGAGGGAGGGCAATGAGCAGTTCTTC
CDR3: CASSKGREGNEQFF
J: TRBJ2-1
V: TRBV21-1
size: .
D: .

DNA: TGTGCCAGCAGTCCTGGACTAGCGGGGACACAAGAGACCCAGTACTTC
CDR3: CASSPGLAGTQETQYF
J: TRBJ2-5
V: TRBV27
size: .
D: TRBD2

DNA: TGTGCCTGGAGTGAGGGACAGGCCACTGGGCCCCAGCATTTT
CDR3: CAWSEGQATGPQHF
J: TRBJ1-5
V: TRBV30
size: .
D: TRBD1

DNA: TGTGCCAGCTCACCTTTCGCAGGGATACAGACCCAGTACTTC
CDR3: CASSPFAGIQTQYF
J: TRBJ2-5
V: TRBV18
size: .
D: .

DNA: TGTGCCACCAGCAGGGAACTAGCGGGGCAGGAGACCCAGTACTTC
CDR3: CATSRELAGQETQYF
J: TRBJ2-5
V: TRBV15
size: .
D: TRBD2

DNA: TGTGCCAGCACCCGAGGAGGACAGGGTCGCGAGACCCAGTACTTC
CDR3: CASTRGGQGRETQYF
J: TRBJ2-5
V: TRBV5-4
size: .
D: TRBD1

DNA: TGTGCCAGCTCACGGGACCGCAATCAGCCCCAGCATTTT
CDR3: CASSRDRNQPQHF
J: TRBJ1-5
V: TRBV18
size: once
D: .

DNA: TGCAGCGCAGATGTCGGGGGAGAGACCCAGTACTTC
CDR3: CSADVGGETQYF
J: TRBJ2-5
V: TRBV29-1
size: .
D: .

DNA: TGTGCCAGTAGGAACCCTGGGGGGCCCACCACGCCCCAGCATTTT
CDR3: CASRNPGGPTTPQHF
J: TRBJ1-5
V: TRBV19
size: .
D: .

DNA: TGTGCCAGCAGCTTAGGGACAGGGGTAACCGGGGAGCTGTTTTTT
CDR3: CASSLGTGVTGELFF
J: TRBJ2-2
V: TRBV7-2
size: .
D: TRBD1

DNA: TGTGCCGCCGCCCCATCCAGGGGCACAGAAAAACTGTTTTTT
CDR3: CAAAPSRGTEKLFF
J: TRBJ1-4
V: TRBV19
size: .
D: .

DNA: TGTGCCAGTAGTATAGGTCAGGGGAACCGCGAGCAGTACTTC
CDR3: CASSIGQGNREQYF
J: TRBJ2-7
V: TRBV19
size: once
D: .

DNA: TGTGCCAGCAGGATCGGACAACAGGGGAAAAATACATATGGCTACACCTTC
CDR3: CASRIGQQGKNTYGYTF
J: TRBJ1-2
V: TRBV11-2
size: once
D: TRBD1

DNA: TGTGCCAGCAGCGACCGAGGGGGGAATAGTGAGCAGTTCTTC
CDR3: CASSDRGGNSEQFF
J: TRBJ2-1
V: TRBV9
size: once
D: .

DNA: TGTGCCTGGGAGACAGCGAGGAACACTGAAGCTTTCTTT
CDR3: CAWETARNTEAFF
J: TRBJ1-1
V: TRBV30
size: .
D: .

DNA: TGTGCCAGCAGCTTGGGGACGTTTAGCAATCAGCCCCAGCATTTT
CDR3: CASSLGTFSNQPQHF
J: TRBJ1-5
V: TRBV5-6
size: .
D: .

DNA: TGTGCCAGCAGTTACTCATCCAGGAACACTGAAGCTTTCTTT
CDR3: CASSYSSRNTEAFF
J: TRBJ1-1
V: TRBV6-5
size: .
D: .

DNA: TGTGCCAGCAGCCCATTCGGACCTAGCTCCTACGAGCAGTACTTC
CDR3: CASSPFGPSSYEQYF
J: TRBJ2-7
V: TRBV9
size: .
D: .

DNA: TGTGCCATCAGTAACGGGGAAGGGGAAGAGCAGTACTTC
CDR3: CAISNGEGEEQYF
J: TRBJ2-7
V: TRBV10-3
size: .
D: .

DNA: TGTGCCAGCAGCCCCGGGACAGATATTTACAATGAGCAGTTCTTC
CDR3: CASSPGTDIYNEQFF
J: TRBJ2-1
V: TRBV28
size: .
D: TRBD1

DNA: TGTGCCAGCAGCCGTGGGGGAATCGAAGGGACCCAGTACTTC
CDR3: CASSRGGIEGTQYF
J: TRBJ2-5
V: TRBV5-8
size: once
D: .

DNA: TGTGCCAGCAGCCGACAGGGTGATGAAAAACTGTTTTTT
CDR3: CASSRQGDEKLFF
J: TRBJ1-4
V: TRBV6-5
size: .
D: TRBD1

DNA: TGTGCCAGCAGTGGAGAAGGGGTCGGCAGTGAAAAACTGTTTTTT
CDR3: CASSGEGVGSEKLFF
J: TRBJ1-4
V: TRBV2
size: .
D: .

DNA: TGTGCCATGGGCGGCGGGGGGGCCACAGATACGCAGTATTTT
CDR3: CAMGGGGATDTQYF
J: TRBJ2-3
V: TRBV10-3
size: .
D: TRBD2